This T cell receptor (beta chain) appears in the sequencing data of a study of OX40 agonist ivuxolimab in advanced cancers. Background on the study: The dose-escalation group included hepatocellular carcinoma, melanoma, renal cell carcinoma and head and neck cancer. Whole-study results and caveats: It was not determined which antigens were specifically recognized by the peripheral T cells that had undergone clonal expansion. Expanded clones tended on average to be more numerous among CD8+ T cells than CD4+. Clonal expansion was among the lowest in partial responders at 0.1-3.0 mg/kg, especially CD8+.

The CDR3 contains 13 residues. The ends were cut back, 3 bases at V and 9 bases at J, with 13 bases in the middle. Germline lookup yields CDR1 SGHNT and CDR2 YYREEE (reference sequence). Using immunoSEQ multiplex PCR, the repertoire was profiled, and TCRdb retains in-frame clones only, with some absent. The sample records 50,000 to 70,000 clones, 91% being singletons. A note on this clone: Antigen unknown.

This TCR derives from an adult with an advanced solid tumor such as melanoma, head and neck, liver or kidney cancer. This chain uses TRBV5-4 with TRBJ2-1, with D possibly called TRBD1 or TRBD2 (6 bases each). Sample: CD4+ or CD8+ T cells sorted from blood, taken in a trial of the OX40 agonist ivuxolimab. The CDR3 loop reads CASSSGAGIEQFF. DNA for the CDR3: TGTGCCAGCAGCTCGGGGGCCGGGATTGAGCAGTTCTTC.